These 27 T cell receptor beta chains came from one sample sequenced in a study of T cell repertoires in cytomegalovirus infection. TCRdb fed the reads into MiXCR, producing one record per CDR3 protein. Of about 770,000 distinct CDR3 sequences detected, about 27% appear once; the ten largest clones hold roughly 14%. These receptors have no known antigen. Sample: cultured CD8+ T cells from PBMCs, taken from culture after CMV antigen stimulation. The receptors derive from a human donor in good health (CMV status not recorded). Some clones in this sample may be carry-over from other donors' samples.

Here the CDR3 reads CASSRGQGAGEQYF. For the CDR3, the DNA is TGTGCCAGCAGCCGTGGACAGGGGGCGGGTGAGCAGTACTTC. This chain uses TRBV4-2 with TRBJ2-7, with TRBD1 matching 11 bases. The CDR3 has 14 amino acids. Germline CDR1 LGHNA, CDR2 YNFKEQ. J was trimmed by 7 bases and V by 4 bases; bases with no gene match: 6.

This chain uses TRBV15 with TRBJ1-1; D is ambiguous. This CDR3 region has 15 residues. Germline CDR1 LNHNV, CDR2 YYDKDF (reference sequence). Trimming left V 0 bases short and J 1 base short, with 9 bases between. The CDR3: CATSRDRAQNTEAFF. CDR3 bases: TGTGCCACCAGCAGAGATCGCGCGCAGAACACTGAAGCTTTCTTT.

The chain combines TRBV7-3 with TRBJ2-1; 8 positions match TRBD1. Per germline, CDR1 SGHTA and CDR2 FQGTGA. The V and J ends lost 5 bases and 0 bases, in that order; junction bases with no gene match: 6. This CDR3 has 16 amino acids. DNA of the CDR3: TGTGCCAGCAGCCCGGGACAGGCGAGCTCCTACAATGAGCAGTTCTTC. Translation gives CASSPGQASSYNEQFF.

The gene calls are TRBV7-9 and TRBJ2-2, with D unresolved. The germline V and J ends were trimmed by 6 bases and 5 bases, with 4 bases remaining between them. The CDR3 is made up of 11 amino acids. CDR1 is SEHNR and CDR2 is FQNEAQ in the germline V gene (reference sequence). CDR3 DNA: TGTGCCAGCAGACCGACCGGGGAGCTGTTTTTT. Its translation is CASRPTGELFF.

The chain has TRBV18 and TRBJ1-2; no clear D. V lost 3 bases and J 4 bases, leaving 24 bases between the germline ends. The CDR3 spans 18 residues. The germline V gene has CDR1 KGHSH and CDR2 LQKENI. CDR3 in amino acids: CASSPGLSLLLPTYGYTF. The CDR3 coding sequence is TGTGCCAGCTCACCGGGATTGTCGCTCCTCTTGCCTACCTATGGCTACACCTTC. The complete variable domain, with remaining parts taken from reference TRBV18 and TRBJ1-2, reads NAGVMQNPRHLVRRRGQEARLRCSPMKGHSHVYWYRQLPEEGLKFMVYLQKENIIDESGMPKERFSAEFPKEGPSILRIQQVVRGDSAAYFCASSPGLSLLLPTYGYTFGSGTRLTVV.

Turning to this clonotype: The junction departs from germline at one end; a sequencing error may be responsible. CDR3 coding DNA: TGTGACAGCAGAGATAGCGGCGGGACCAATGAGCAGTTCTTC. Translation gives CDSRDSGGTNEQFF. This chain connects TRBV12-3 or TRBV12-4 to TRBJ2-1, with TRBD2 as a possible D gene (6 bases). This CDR3 is 14 amino acids long.

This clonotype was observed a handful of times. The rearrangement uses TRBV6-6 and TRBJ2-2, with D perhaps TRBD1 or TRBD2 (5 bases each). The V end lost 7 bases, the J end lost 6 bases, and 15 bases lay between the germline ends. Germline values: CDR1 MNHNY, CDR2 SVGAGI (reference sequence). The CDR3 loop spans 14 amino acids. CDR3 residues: CASINRRGPGELFF. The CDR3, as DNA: TGTGCCAGCATTAACCGACGGGGACCCGGGGAGCTGTTTTTT.

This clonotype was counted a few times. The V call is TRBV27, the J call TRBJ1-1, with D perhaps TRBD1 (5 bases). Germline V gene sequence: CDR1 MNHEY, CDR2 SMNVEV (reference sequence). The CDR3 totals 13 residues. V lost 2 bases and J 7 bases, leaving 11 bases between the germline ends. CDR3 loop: CASSLQGPYEAFF. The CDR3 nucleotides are TGTGCCAGCAGTTTACAGGGACCTTATGAAGCTTTCTTT.

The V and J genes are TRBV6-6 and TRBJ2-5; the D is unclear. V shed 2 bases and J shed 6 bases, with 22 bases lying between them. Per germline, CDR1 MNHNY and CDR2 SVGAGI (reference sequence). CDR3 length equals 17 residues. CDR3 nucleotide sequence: TGTGCCAGCAGTTACCCGCGAGACTCACCCGAGAAGAAGACCCAGTACTTC. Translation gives CASSYPRDSPEKKTQYF.

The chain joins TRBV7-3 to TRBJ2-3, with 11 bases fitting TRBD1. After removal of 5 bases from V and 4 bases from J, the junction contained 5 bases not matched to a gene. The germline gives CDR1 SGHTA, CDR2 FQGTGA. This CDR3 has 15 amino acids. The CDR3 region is CASSTGQGASDTQYF. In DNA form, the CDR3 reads TGTGCCAGCAGCACAGGACAGGGGGCCTCAGATACGCAGTATTTT.

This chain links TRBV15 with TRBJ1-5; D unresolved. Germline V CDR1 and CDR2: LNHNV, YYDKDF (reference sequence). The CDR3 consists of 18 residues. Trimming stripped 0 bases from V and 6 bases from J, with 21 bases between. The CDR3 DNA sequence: TGTGCCACCAGCAGAGAGGATAGGAGCACTGAAAAGGCTCAGCCCCAGCATTTT. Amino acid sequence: CATSREDRSTEKAQPQHF.

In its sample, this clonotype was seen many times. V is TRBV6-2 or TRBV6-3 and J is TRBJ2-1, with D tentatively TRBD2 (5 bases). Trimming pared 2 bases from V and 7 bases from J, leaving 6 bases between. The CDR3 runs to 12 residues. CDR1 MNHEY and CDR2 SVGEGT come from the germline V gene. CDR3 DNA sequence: TGTGCCAGCAGTTACCCGGGGAATGAGCAGTTCTTC. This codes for CASSYPGNEQFF.

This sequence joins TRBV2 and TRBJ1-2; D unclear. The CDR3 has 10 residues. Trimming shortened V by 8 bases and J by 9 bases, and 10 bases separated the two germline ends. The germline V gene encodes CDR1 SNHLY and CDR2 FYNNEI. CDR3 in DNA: TGTGCCAGCGGTGGGTCAAGCTACACCTTC. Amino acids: CASGGSSYTF.

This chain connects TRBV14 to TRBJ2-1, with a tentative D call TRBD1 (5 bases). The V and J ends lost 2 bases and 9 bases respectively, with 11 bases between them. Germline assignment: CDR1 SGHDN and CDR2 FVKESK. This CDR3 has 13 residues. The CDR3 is CASSQLGRSEQFF. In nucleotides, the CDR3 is TGTGCCAGCAGCCAATTGGGGCGCAGTGAGCAGTTCTTC. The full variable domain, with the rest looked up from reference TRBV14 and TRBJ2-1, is EAGVTQFPSHSVIEKGQTVTLRCDPISGHDNLYWYRRVMGKEIKFLLHFVKESKQDESGMPNNRFLAERTGGTYSTLKVQPAELEDSGVYFCASSQLGRSEQFFGPGTRLTVL.

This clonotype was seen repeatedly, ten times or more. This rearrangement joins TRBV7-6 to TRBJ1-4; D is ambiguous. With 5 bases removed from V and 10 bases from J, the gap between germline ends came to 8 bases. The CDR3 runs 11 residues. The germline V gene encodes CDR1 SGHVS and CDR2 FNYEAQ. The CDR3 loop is CASSQSLKLFF. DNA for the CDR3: TGTGCCAGCAGCCAGTCGCTAAAACTGTTTTTT.

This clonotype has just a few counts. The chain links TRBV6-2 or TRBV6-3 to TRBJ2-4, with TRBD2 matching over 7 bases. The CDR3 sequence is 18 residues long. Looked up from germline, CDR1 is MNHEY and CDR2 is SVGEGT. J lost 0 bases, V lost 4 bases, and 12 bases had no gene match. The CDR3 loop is CASSLIPAGRGAKNIQYF. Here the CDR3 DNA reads TGTGCCAGCAGTTTAATTCCCGCTGGGAGGGGAGCCAAAAACATTCAGTACTTC.

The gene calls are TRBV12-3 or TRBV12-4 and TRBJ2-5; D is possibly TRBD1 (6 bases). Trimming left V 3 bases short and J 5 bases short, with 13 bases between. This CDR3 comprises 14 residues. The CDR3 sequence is CASSLQAGEETQYF. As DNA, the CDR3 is TGTGCCAGCAGTTTGCAGGCAGGGGAGGAGACCCAGTACTTC.

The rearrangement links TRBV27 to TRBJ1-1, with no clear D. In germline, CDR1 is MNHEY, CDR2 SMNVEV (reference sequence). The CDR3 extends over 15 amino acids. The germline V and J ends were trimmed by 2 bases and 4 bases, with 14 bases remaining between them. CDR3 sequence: CASSLLPQRGTEAFF. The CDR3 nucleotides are TGTGCCAGCAGTTTACTTCCCCAACGGGGCACTGAAGCTTTCTTT.

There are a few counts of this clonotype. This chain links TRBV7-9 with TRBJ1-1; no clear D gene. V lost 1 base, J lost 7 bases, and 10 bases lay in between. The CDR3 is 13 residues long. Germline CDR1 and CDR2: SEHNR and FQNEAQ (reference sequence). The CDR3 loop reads CASSLVYTYEAFF. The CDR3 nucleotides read TGTGCCAGCAGCTTAGTGTACACCTATGAAGCTTTCTTT.

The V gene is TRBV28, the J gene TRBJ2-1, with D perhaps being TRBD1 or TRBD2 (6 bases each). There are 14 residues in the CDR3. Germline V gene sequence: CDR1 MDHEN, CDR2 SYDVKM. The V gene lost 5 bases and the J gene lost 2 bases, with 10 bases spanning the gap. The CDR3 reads CASSRGLAYNEQFF. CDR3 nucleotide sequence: TGTGCCAGCAGTCGGGGGCTTGCCTACAATGAGCAGTTCTTC.

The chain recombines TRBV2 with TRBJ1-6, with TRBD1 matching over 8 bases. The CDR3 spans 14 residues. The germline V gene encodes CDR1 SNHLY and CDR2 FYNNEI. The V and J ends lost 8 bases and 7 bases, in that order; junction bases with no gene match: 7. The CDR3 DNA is TGTGCCAGCCTACTGACAGGGGACAATTCACCCCTCCACTTT. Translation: CASLLTGDNSPLHF.

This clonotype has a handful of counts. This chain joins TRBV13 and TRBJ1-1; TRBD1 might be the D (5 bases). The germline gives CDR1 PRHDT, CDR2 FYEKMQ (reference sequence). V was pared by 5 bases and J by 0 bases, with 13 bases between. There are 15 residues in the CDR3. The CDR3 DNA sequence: TGTGCCAGCAGCGGGACGCCTGGGGTGAACACTGAAGCTTTCTTT. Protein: CASSGTPGVNTEAFF.

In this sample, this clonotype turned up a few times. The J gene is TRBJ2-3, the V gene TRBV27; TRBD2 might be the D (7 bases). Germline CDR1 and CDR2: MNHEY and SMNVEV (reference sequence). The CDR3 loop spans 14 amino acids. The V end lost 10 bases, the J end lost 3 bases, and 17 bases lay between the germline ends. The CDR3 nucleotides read TGTGCCACCCGCCGAGCGGGACAAACAGATACGCAGTATTTT. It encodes CATRRAGQTDTQYF.

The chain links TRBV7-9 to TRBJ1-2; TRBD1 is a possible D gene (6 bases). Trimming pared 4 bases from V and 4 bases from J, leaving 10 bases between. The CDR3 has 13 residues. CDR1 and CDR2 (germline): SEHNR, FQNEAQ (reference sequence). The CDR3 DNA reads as TGTGCCAGCAGCTCGGGGGCGCCCTATGGCTACACCTTC. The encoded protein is CASSSGAPYGYTF.

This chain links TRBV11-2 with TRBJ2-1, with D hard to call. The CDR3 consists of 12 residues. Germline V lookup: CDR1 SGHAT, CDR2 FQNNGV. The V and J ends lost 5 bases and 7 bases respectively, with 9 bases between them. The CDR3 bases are TGTGCCAGCAGCCCGGTCGAAAATGAGCAGTTCTTC. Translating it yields CASSPVENEQFF.

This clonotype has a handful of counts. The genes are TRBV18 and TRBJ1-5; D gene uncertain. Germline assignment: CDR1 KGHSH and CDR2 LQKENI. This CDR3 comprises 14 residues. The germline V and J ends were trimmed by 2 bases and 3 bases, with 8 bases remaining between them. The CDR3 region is CASSPRNDNQPQHF. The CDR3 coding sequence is TGTGCCAGCTCACCAAGGAACGACAATCAGCCCCAGCATTTT.

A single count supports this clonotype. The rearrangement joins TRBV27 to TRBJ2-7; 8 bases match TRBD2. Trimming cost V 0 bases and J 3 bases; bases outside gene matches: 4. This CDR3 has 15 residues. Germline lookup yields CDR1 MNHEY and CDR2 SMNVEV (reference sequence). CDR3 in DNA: TGTGCCAGCAGTTTATCTGCGGGGGGCAACTACGAGCAGTACGTC. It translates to CASSLSAGGNYEQYV.